Given below is one TCR beta chain in context. This entry comes from a study of blood T cell repertoires in COVID-19. Looking at the study overall: Researchers got acute and convalescent COVID-19 samples from the United States, Italy and Spain. The analysed material was cDNA or gDNA that came from T cells, B-cell-depleted T cells, or PBMCs.

Followed longitudinally, the Seattle patients had been enrolled during active infection. Trimming cost V 8 bases and J 3 bases, with 10 bases left between them. The CDR3 runs 12 residues. CDR1 and CDR2 (germline): MDHEN, SYDVKM. The assay was immunoSEQ multiplex PCR, and TCRdb's table has in-frame clones only and misses some. The table includes some 200,000 clones, approximately 86% detected once. Material: peripheral blood. The origin of this receptor is a woman aged 30 to 39 with COVID-19, enrolled during active disease. The V gene is TRBV28, the J gene TRBJ2-5, with D unresolved. The DNA of the CDR3 is TGTGCCAGCGACCGGGTGGAAGAGACCCAGTACTTC. Protein product: CASDRVEETQYF.